The 27 T cell receptor beta chains listed next were all sequenced from one sample in a study of Ad26.COV2.S vaccination and SARS-CoV-2 variants. Only in-frame clones appear in the TCRdb table, and some are missing; sequencing was by immunoSEQ multiplex PCR. Here the sample spans about 350,000 clones, 75% to 90% being singletons. As for treatment: roughly 20 received Ad26.COV2.S at low or high dose, single or two shots; 5 received placebo; per-sample allocation not given. Day 63 following the first vaccine or placebo injection was when the samples were taken. This material consisted of peripheral blood, taken in a trial of Ad26.COV2.S vaccine versus placebo. Receptors were obtained from a person aged 18 to 65 who received the Ad26.COV2.S COVID-19 vaccine or a placebo.

The V call is TRBV7-8, the J call TRBJ2-7, with D uncertain. Germline lookup yields CDR1 SGHVS and CDR2 FQNEAQ. The CDR3 length is 12 residues. The ends were cut back, 3 bases at V and 5 bases at J, with 8 bases in the middle. CDR3 protein: CASSFIRDEQYF. CDR3 nucleotide sequence: TGTGCCAGCAGCTTTATAAGGGACGAGCAGTACTTC.

J is TRBJ1-2 and V is TRBV19; D might be TRBD1 (5 bases). Trimming cost V 3 bases and J 3 bases, with 5 bases left between them. Germline CDR1 is LNHDA and CDR2 is SQIVND (reference sequence). CDR3 size: 12 residues. CDR3 sequence: CASSMGDYGYTF. CDR3 bases: TGTGCCAGTAGTATGGGGGACTATGGCTACACCTTC. The whole variable domain, filled in from reference TRBV19 and TRBJ1-2, reads DGGITQSPKYLFRKEGQNVTLSCEQNLNHDAMYWYRQDPGQGLRLIYYSQIVNDFQKGDIAEGYSVSREKKESFPLTVTSAQKNPTAFYLCASSMGDYGYTFGSGTRLTVV.

The gene calls are TRBV11-3 and TRBJ1-4, with 9 bases matching TRBD1. Germline V lookup: CDR1 SGHNT, CDR2 YENEEA. The J segment lost 8 bases and the V segment lost 11 bases, leaving 9 bases of the junction unmatched. The CDR3 is 13 amino acids. Here the CDR3 reads CAGTGTGPEKLFF. CDR3 nucleotide sequence: TGTGCCGGCACCGGGACAGGGCCCGAAAAACTGTTTTTT.

The chain carries TRBV7-2 and TRBJ2-3; D ambiguous. The CDR3 totals 13 residues. V lost 5 bases, J lost 2 bases, and 8 bases lay in between. CDR1 SGHTA and CDR2 FQGNSA come from the germline V gene. The CDR3 loop is CASSQPYTDTQYF. The CDR3 bases are TGTGCCAGCAGCCAGCCCTACACAGATACGCAGTATTTT.

The rearrangement uses TRBV5-5 and TRBJ1-3; 7 positions agree with TRBD1. CDR3 length: 15 residues. Trimming at V came to 4 bases and at J to 4 bases, leaving 8 bases not matched to a gene. The V gene's germline CDR1 is SGHKS and CDR2 YYEKEE (reference sequence). This CDR3 reads CASSRGTDNGNTIYF. The CDR3 DNA is TGTGCCAGCAGCCGCGGGACAGATAACGGAAACACCATATATTTT. Variable domain in full (rest from reference TRBV5-5 and TRBJ1-3): DAGVTQSPTHLIKTRGQQVTLRCSPISGHKSVSWYQQVLGQGPQFIFQYYEKEERGRGNFPDRFSARQFPNYSSELNVNALLLGDSALYLCASSRGTDNGNTIYFGEGSWLTVV.

The chain recombines TRBV19 with TRBJ1-4, with 8 bases lining up with TRBD1. This CDR3 is 15 amino acids long. In germline, CDR1 is LNHDA, CDR2 SQIVND (reference sequence). Trimming at V came to 1 base and at J to 8 bases, leaving 6 bases not matched to a gene. In DNA, the CDR3 is TGTGCCAGTAGTATAGCCGGACAGGGTTACGAAAAACTGTTTTTT. It encodes CASSIAGQGYEKLFF.

CDR3 nucleotides: TGCGCCAGCAGGCGGGACTCCCCCTACGAGCAGTACTTC. This encodes CASRRDSPYEQYF. The J gene is TRBJ2-7, the V gene TRBV5-1, with D tentatively TRBD2 (6 bases). This CDR3 is 13 amino acids long. Per the germline V gene, CDR1 is SGHRS and CDR2 is YFSETQ. Trimming took 5 bases from V and 2 from J, leaving 11 bases between them.

The V gene is TRBV5-4, the J gene TRBJ2-5; D assignment may be TRBD1 or TRBD2 (6 bases each). V shed 2 bases and J shed 5 bases, with 10 bases lying between them. The CDR3 contains 13 residues. Germline V gene sequence: CDR1 SGHNT, CDR2 YYREEE (reference sequence). In nucleotides, the CDR3 is TGTGCCAGCAGCTTCCGGGGGCGGGAGACCCAGTACTTC. Protein: CASSFRGRETQYF.

The V call is TRBV4-1, the J call TRBJ2-7; the D gene is possibly TRBD1 (5 bases). Per the germline V gene, CDR1 is MGHRA and CDR2 is YSYEKL. V gave up 4 bases and J gave up 5 bases, with 18 bases separating them. The CDR3 runs 15 residues. CDR3 loop: CASSLRGQPEDEQYF. In nucleotides, the CDR3 is TGCGCCAGCAGCCTAAGGGGCCAGCCCGAGGACGAGCAGTACTTC.

The chain carries TRBV4-1 and TRBJ2-7, with D possibly TRBD2 on 6 matching bases. Germline assignment: CDR1 MGHRA and CDR2 YSYEKL. The CDR3 runs 13 residues. V was pared by 0 bases and J by 3 bases, with 6 bases between. The CDR3 is CASSQETSYEQYF. CDR3 in DNA: TGCGCCAGCAGCCAAGAGACTAGCTACGAGCAGTACTTC.

The chain employs TRBV5-4 and TRBJ2-3; TRBD1 matches at 7 bases. V lost 4 bases, J lost 2 bases, and 4 bases stayed unmatched. From germline, CDR1 is SGHNT and CDR2 YYREEE (reference sequence). This CDR3 has 14 residues. The CDR3 DNA sequence: TGTGCCAGCAGCGACAGGGCTAACACAGATACGCAGTATTTT. Translated: CASSDRANTDTQYF.

V and J are TRBV2 and TRBJ1-1; D may be TRBD1 (6 bases). The germline gives CDR1 SNHLY, CDR2 FYNNEI. Trimming removed 10 bases from V and 1 base from J, with 16 bases in between. The CDR3 sequence is 14 residues long. The CDR3 here is CANQRGHQNTEAFF. The CDR3 coding sequence is TGTGCCAACCAAAGGGGACACCAGAACACTGAAGCTTTCTTT.

The genes are TRBV5-1 and TRBJ2-7; 8 nucleotides match TRBD1. This CDR3 has 15 residues. Trimming at V came to 4 bases and at J to 4 bases, leaving 10 bases not matched to a gene. Germline assignment: CDR1 SGHRS and CDR2 YFSETQ. The CDR3 is CASSRGTGNFYEQYF. CDR3 nucleotides: TGCGCCAGCAGCAGAGGGACAGGTAATTTTTACGAGCAGTACTTC.

V usage is TRBV6-6 and J usage is TRBJ1-3, with unresolved D. CDR3 length: 17 amino acids. Germline values: CDR1 MNHNY, CDR2 SVGAGI (reference sequence). V lost 5 bases and J 0 bases, leaving 17 bases between the germline ends. CDR3 sequence (DNA): TGTGCCAGCAGTCTTGCGGGAGCGTACTACTCTGGAAACACCATATATTTT. This sequence encodes CASSLAGAYYSGNTIYF.

This chain uses TRBV28 with TRBJ1-1, with TRBD1 matching 8 bases. Germline trimming cut 5 bases from V and 1 base from J; bases unmatched to any gene: 6. From germline, CDR1 is MDHEN and CDR2 SYDVKM. The CDR3 loop spans 15 amino acids. The CDR3: CASSPQGTGNTEAFF. The DNA for the CDR3 is TGTGCCAGCAGTCCGCAGGGGACAGGGAACACTGAAGCTTTCTTT.

The chain is built from TRBV7-9 and TRBJ2-7; 10 nucleotides line up with TRBD1. Trimming removed 4 bases from V and 3 bases from J; junction bases left unmatched: 15. This CDR3 is 18 amino acids long. Per the germline V gene, CDR1 is SEHNR and CDR2 is FQNEAQ (reference sequence). The CDR3 protein is CASSSTWGDRGVVYEQYF. DNA of the CDR3: TGTGCCAGCAGCTCCACTTGGGGGGACAGGGGAGTAGTCTACGAGCAGTACTTC.

The gene calls are TRBV4-2 and TRBJ2-1; 13 bases align to TRBD2. The CDR3 loop spans 13 amino acids. The germline gives CDR1 LGHNA, CDR2 YNFKEQ. V shed 9 bases, J shed 9 bases, and the junction held 5 bases outside the gene matches. The CDR3 bases are TGTGCCAGTAGGACTAGCGGGAGTACTGAGCAGTTCTTC. Its translation is CASRTSGSTEQFF.

V gene TRBV9 combines with J gene TRBJ2-7; 7 nucleotides match TRBD2. The trim removed 0 bases at V and 3 bases at J, leaving 9 bases unmatched. CDR1 SGDLS and CDR2 YYNGEE come from the germline V gene. The CDR3 covers 16 residues. The CDR3 spells CASSVGGSSGNYEQYF. For the CDR3, the DNA is TGTGCCAGCAGCGTAGGAGGTTCGAGCGGGAACTACGAGCAGTACTTC. Full variable domain (rest looked up from reference TRBV9 and TRBJ2-7): DSGVTQTPKHLITATGQRVTLRCSPRSGDLSVYWYQQSLDQGLQFLIQYYNGEERAKGNILERFSAQQFPDLHSELNLSSLELGDSALYFCASSVGGSSGNYEQYFGPGTRLTVT.

The chain joins TRBV11-2 to TRBJ2-1; 14 nucleotides match TRBD2. This CDR3 region has 16 residues. The ends lost 4 bases at V and 8 bases at J; junction bases unmatched: 7. CDR1 and CDR2 from the germline V gene are SGHAT and FQNNGV. Here the CDR3 reads CASSSFLGLAGDEQFF. The CDR3 DNA reads as TGTGCCAGCAGCTCGTTCTTGGGACTAGCGGGAGATGAGCAGTTCTTC.

The chain recombines TRBV24-1 with TRBJ2-5; 14 nucleotides agree with TRBD2. Germline V CDR1 and CDR2: KGHDR, SFDVKD. Trimming took 5 bases from V and 5 from J; bases not matched to a gene: 6. The CDR3 runs to 16 residues. CDR3 sequence (DNA): TGTGCCACCAGTGCCCCGACTAGCGGGAGGGGGGAGACCCAGTACTTC. Its protein is CATSAPTSGRGETQYF.

This clone has just one count. The rearrangement joins TRBV27 to TRBJ1-2; D might be TRBD1 (5 bases). V gave up 5 bases and J gave up 8 bases, with 18 bases separating them. Germline V gene data show CDR1 as MNHEY and CDR2 as SMNVEV (reference sequence). This CDR3 spans 14 amino acids. CDR3: CASSRAGQGDGYTF. The CDR3, as DNA: TGTGCCAGCAGTCGGGCCGGTCAGGGAGACGGCTACACCTTC.

The chain is built from TRBV14 and TRBJ2-1; TRBD2 aligns across 9 bases. J gave up 6 bases and V 1 base, and 4 bases lay outside the gene matches. The CDR3 runs 15 residues. CDR1 SGHDN and CDR2 FVKESK come from the germline V gene. In nucleotides, the CDR3 is TGTGCCAGCAGCCAAGGGCTAGCGGGAACCAATGAGCAGTTCTTC. Encoded protein: CASSQGLAGTNEQFF. The complete variable domain, with remaining parts taken from reference TRBV14 and TRBJ2-1, reads EAGVTQFPSHSVIEKGQTVTLRCDPISGHDNLYWYRRVMGKEIKFLLHFVKESKQDESGMPNNRFLAERTGGTYSTLKVQPAELEDSGVYFCASSQGLAGTNEQFFGPGTRLTVL.

The chain uses TRBV6-2 or TRBV6-3 and TRBJ2-7; no reliable D call. Per germline, CDR1 MNHEY and CDR2 SVGEGT. V lost 2 bases and J 4 bases, leaving 12 bases between the germline ends. This CDR3 is 14 amino acids long. Here the CDR3 DNA reads TGTGCCAGCAGTTACCCTCCCCTGGGATACGAGCAGTACTTC. It codes for CASSYPPLGYEQYF.

The chain links TRBV6-2 or TRBV6-3 to TRBJ2-7, with D hard to call. Germline assignment: CDR1 MNHEY and CDR2 SVGEGT. The CDR3 loop spans 15 amino acids. V lost 5 bases and J 1 base, leaving 15 bases between the germline ends. CDR3 protein: CASSPRARFSYEQYF. Here the CDR3 DNA reads TGTGCCAGCAGTCCCCGGGCCCGATTTTCCTACGAGCAGTACTTC.

This chain links TRBV12-3 or TRBV12-4 with TRBJ2-5, with D possibly matching TRBD2 (6 bases). The CDR3 loop spans 12 amino acids. V lost 8 bases and J lost 4, with 11 bases in between. This chain's CDR3 is CASSKEGETQYF. The CDR3 nucleotides read TGTGCCAGCTCCAAGGAGGGAGAGACCCAGTACTTC.

The chain carries TRBV4-2 and TRBJ2-3; 9 bases are shared with TRBD2. In germline, CDR1 is LGHNA, CDR2 YNFKEQ. The CDR3 loop spans 18 amino acids. Unmatched junction bases numbered 19, after V lost 7 bases and J lost 5 bases. Here the CDR3 DNA reads TGTGCCAGCAAGGGAAACCTGCTGTCCAGCGGGGGGCTAGATACGCAGTATTTT. It encodes CASKGNLLSSGGLDTQYF.

This clone was counted a single time. The chain recombines TRBV6-2 or TRBV6-3 with TRBJ2-2; TRBD1 matches at 8 bases. Per the germline V gene, CDR1 is MNHEY and CDR2 is SVGEGT. The CDR3 sequence is 17 residues long. The ends lost 6 bases at V and 0 bases at J; junction bases unmatched: 9. The CDR3 DNA reads as TGTGCCAGCAGCCGGTGGACAGGGTTCGCGAACACCGGGGAGCTGTTTTTT. Amino acids: CASSRWTGFANTGELFF.